Here is one T cell receptor (beta chain) with its context. This clonotype appeared a few times. There is no known antigen for this receptor. Qualities for individual bases were not recorded, and no much larger clone is one base off. This sample stems from a study of response to subunit inactivated influenza vaccine listed by TCRdb under 2018. In terms of the full investigation: Deep quantitative profiling of the T cell receptor repertoire was used in the study to follow responses to a trivalent subunit inactivated influenza vaccine.

The study at large found these results: The authors suggested that each seasonal influenza vaccination may recruit only a limited number of new T cells.

The library was generated by RT-PCR. The reads were generated on an Illumina HiSeq 2500. Using fastp at Q25 and MiXCR, TCRdb reprocessed the public reads and kept productive beta chains. One record per CDR3 amino acid sequence lists the most common genes and DNA. This sample comprises about 520,000 distinct CDR3 sequences, more than 7% of them detected only once. About an eighth of the sample rests with the top ten. The germline V gene (reference sequence) supplies CDR1 MNHNY and CDR2 SVGAGI. The CDR3 measures 13 amino acids from cysteine to phenylalanine. The CDR3 DNA has 39 bases and is translated from base 1. Cut back by 9 bases and 0 bases, the V and J ends lie 12 bases apart.

Sequences were derived from PBMCs from blood, sampled less than 30 months after vaccination. The clonotype was recovered from a man aged 50 to 69 who received an inactivated influenza vaccine. Donor details come from another sample of the same person, matched by shared clones. Recombination joined TRBV6-6 with TRBJ2-7; the D gene lacks a confident call. The CDR3 protein is CASRWQSSYEQYF. The nucleotide sequence is TGTGCCAGTCGATGGCAAAGCTCCTACGAGCAGTACTTC.